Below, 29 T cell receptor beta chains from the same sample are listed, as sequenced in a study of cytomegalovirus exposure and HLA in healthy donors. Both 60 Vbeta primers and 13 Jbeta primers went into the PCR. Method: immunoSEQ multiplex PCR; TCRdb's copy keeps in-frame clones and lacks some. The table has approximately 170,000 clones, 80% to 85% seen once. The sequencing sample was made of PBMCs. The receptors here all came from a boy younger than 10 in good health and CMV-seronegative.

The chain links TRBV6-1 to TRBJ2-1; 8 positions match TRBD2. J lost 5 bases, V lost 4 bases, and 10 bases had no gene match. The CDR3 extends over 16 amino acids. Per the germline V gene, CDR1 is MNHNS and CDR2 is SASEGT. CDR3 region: CASSARAGAEDNEQFF. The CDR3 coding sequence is TGTGCCAGCAGTGCCAGAGCGGGGGCAGAAGACAATGAGCAGTTCTTC.

The CDR3 loop is CASSESGPAPKGEQYF. As DNA, the CDR3 is TGTGCCAGCAGTGAAAGCGGGCCAGCCCCCAAGGGAGAGCAGTACTTC. The chain combines TRBV2 with TRBJ2-7, with D maybe TRBD2 (6 bases). This CDR3 comprises 16 residues. V lost 2 bases and J 7 bases, leaving 21 bases between the germline ends. The germline V gene has CDR1 SNHLY and CDR2 FYNNEI.

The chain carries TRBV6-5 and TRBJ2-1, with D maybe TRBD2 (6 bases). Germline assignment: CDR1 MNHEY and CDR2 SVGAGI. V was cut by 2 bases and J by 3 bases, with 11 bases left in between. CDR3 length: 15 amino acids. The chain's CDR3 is CASSYVPTSYNEQFF. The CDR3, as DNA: TGTGCCAGCAGTTACGTTCCGACTAGCTACAATGAGCAGTTCTTC.

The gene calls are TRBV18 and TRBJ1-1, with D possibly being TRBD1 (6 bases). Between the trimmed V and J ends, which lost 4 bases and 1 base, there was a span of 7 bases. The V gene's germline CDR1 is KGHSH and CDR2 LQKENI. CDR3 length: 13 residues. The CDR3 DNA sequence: TGTGCCAGCTCACAGGACAGGAACACTGAAGCTTTCTTT. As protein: CASSQDRNTEAFF.

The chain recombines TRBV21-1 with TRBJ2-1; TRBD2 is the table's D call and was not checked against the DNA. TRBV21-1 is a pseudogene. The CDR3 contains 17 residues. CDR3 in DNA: TGTGCCAGCAGCAAAGGTTCTTTTGGGGGAGGAGGTTTTGAGCAGTTCTTC. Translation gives CASSKGSFGGGGFEQFF.

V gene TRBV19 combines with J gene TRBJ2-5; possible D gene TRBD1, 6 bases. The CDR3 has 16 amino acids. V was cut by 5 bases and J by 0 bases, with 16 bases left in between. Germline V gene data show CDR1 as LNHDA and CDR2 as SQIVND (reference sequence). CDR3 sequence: CASSPLANRDQETQYF. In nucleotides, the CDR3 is TGTGCCAGTAGTCCCTTGGCCAACAGGGACCAAGAGACCCAGTACTTC.

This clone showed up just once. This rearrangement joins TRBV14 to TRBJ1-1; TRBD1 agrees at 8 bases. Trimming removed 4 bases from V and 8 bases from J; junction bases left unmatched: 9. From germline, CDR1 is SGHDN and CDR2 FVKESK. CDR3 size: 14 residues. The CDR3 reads CASSPGQGWAEAFF. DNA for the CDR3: TGTGCCAGCAGCCCAGGACAGGGTTGGGCGGAAGCTTTCTTT.

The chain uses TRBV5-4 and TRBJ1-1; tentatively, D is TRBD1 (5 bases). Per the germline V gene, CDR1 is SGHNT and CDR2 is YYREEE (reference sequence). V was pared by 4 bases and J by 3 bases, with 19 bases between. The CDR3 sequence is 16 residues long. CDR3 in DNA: TGTGCCAGCAGCGACCCTTGGGGGGGGGACGACACTGAAGCTTTCTTT. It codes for CASSDPWGGDDTEAFF. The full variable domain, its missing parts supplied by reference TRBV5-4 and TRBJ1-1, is ETGVTQSPTHLIKTRGQQVTLRCSSQSGHNTVSWYQQALGQGPQFIFQYYREEENGRGNFPPRFSGLQFPNYSSELNVNALELDDSALYLCASSDPWGGDDTEAFFGQGTRLTVV.

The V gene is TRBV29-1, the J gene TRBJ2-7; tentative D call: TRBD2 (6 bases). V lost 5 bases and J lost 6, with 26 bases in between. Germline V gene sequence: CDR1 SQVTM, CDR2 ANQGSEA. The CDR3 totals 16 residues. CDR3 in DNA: TGCAGCGTTTCTTCTGGAGGGGCAGCCGAGCCATCCGAGCAGTACTTC. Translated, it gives CSVSSGGAAEPSEQYF.

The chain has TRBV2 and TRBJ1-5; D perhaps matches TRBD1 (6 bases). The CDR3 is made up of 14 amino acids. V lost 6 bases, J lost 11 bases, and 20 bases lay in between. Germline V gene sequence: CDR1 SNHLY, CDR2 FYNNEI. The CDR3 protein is CASRWNREGVSQHF. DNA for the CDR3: TGTGCCAGCAGGTGGAACAGGGAGGGAGTGTCCCAGCATTTT. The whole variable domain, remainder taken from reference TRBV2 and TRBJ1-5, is EPEVTQTPSHQVTQMGQEVILRCVPISNHLYFYWYRQILGQKVEFLVSFYNNEISEKSEIFDDQFSVERPDGSNFTLKIRSTKLEDSAMYFCASRWNREGVSQHFGDGTRLSIL.

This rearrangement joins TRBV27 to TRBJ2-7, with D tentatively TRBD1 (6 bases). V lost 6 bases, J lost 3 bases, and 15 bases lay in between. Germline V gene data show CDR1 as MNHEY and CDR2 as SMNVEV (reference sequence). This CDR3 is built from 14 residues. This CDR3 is CASSPLTGDYEQYF. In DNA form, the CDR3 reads TGTGCCAGCAGCCCCTTGACAGGCGACTACGAGCAGTACTTC.

In DNA, the CDR3 is TGTGCCACCGTGCGGACCCCAGAGGGATACAATGAGCAGTTCTTC. Its protein is CATVRTPEGYNEQFF. V and J are TRBV30 and TRBJ2-1; perhaps TRBD2 as D (5 bases). V lost 8 bases and J lost 4, with 21 bases in between. The germline gives CDR1 GTSNPN, CDR2 SVGIG (reference sequence). The CDR3 extends over 15 amino acids.

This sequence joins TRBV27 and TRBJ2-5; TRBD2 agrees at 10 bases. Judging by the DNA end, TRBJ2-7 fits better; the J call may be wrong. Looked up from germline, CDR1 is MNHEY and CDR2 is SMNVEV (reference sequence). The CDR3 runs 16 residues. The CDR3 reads CASSLKPGLATYEQYF. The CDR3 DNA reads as TGTGCCAGCAGTTTAAAGCCGGGACTAGCGACTTACGAGCAGTACTTC.

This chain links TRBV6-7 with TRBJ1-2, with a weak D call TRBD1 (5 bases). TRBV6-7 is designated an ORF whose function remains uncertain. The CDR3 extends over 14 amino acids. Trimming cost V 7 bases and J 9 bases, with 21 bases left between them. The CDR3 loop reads CASTIPKGFWRYTF. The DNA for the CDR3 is TGTGCCAGCACCATTCCTAAGGGGTTTTGGCGCTACACCTTC.

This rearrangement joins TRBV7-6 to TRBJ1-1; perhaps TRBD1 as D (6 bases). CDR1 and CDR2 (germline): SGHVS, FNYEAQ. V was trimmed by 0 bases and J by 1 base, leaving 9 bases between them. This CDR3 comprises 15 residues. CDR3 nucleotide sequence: TGTGCCAGCAGCTTAGCAGGGGGTTCGAACACTGAAGCTTTCTTT. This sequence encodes CASSLAGGSNTEAFF.

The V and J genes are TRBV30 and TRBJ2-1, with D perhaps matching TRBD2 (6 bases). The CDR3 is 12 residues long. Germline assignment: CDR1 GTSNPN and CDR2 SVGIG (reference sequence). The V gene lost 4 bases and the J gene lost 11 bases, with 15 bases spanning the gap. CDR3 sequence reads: CAWTPSGLKQFF. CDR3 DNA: TGTGCCTGGACCCCTTCGGGACTTAAGCAGTTCTTC. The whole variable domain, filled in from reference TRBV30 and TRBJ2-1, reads SQTIHQWPATLVQPVGSPLSLECTVEGTSNPNLYWYRQAAGRGLQLLFYSVGIGQISSEVPQNLSASRPQDRQFILSSKKLLLSDSGFYLCAWTPSGLKQFFGPGTRLTVL.

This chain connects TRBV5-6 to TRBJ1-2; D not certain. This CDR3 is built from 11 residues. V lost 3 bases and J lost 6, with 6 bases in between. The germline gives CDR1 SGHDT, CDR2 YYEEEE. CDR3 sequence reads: CASSYADGYTF. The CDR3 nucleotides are TGTGCCAGCAGCTACGCGGATGGCTACACCTTC.

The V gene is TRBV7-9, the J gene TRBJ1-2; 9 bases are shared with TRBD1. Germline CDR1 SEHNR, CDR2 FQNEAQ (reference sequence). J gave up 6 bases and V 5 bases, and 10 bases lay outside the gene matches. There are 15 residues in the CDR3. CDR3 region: CASSQRDRVDHGYTF. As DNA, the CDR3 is TGTGCCAGCAGCCAACGGGACAGGGTGGATCATGGCTACACCTTC.

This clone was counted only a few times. The CDR3 loop is CASRGLAGNGANVLTF. The DNA for the CDR3 is TGTGCCAGTAGGGGACTAGCGGGAAATGGGGCCAACGTCCTGACTTTC. This chain connects TRBV19 to TRBJ2-6; 13 nucleotides line up with TRBD2. Germline V CDR1 and CDR2: LNHDA, SQIVND (reference sequence). V trimming: 6 bases; J trimming: 3 bases; junction bases outside the gene matches: 2. The CDR3 contains 16 residues.

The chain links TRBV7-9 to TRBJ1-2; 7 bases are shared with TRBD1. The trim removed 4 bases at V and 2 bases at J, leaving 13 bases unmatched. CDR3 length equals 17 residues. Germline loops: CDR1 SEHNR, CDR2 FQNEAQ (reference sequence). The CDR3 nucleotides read TGTGCCAGCAGCTCCCCCGCCTTTTCGGGACAGAACTATGGCTACACCTTC. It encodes CASSSPAFSGQNYGYTF.

CDR3 sequence: CASLRGGDAPYEQYF. CDR3 in DNA: TGTGCCAGCCTTCGAGGGGGGGACGCCCCCTACGAGCAGTACTTC. The J gene is TRBJ2-5, the V gene TRBV7-2, with D possibly matching TRBD2 (7 bases). The J call may not be correct, given that the DNA end is closer to TRBJ2-7. Germline assignment: CDR1 SGHTA and CDR2 FQGNSA. This CDR3 region has 15 residues.

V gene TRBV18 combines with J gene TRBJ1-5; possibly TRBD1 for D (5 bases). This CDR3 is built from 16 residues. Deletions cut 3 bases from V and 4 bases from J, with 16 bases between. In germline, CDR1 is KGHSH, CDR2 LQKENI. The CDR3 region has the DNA TGTGCCAGCTCACCTAACCCCGGGACTCGAAATCAGCCCCAGCATTTT. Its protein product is CASSPNPGTRNQPQHF.

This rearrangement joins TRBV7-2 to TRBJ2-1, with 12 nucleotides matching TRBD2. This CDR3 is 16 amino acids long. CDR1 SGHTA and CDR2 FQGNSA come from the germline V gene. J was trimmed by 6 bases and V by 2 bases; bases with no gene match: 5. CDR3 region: CASSLSGLAGINEQFF. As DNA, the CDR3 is TGTGCCAGCAGCTTATCGGGACTAGCGGGTATCAATGAGCAGTTCTTC. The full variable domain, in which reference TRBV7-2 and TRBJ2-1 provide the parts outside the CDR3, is GAGVSQSPSNKVTEKGKDVELRCDPISGHTALYWYRQSLGQGLEFLIYFQGNSAPDKSGLPSDRFSAERTGGSVSTLTIQRTQQEDSAVYLCASSLSGLAGINEQFFGPGTRLTVL.

Written as DNA, the CDR3 is TGCGCCAGCAGCCAACCGGGACTAGCGGGACTCACAGATACGCAGTATTTT. Encoded protein: CASSQPGLAGLTDTQYF. V gene TRBV4-1 combines with J gene TRBJ2-3, with 13 positions matching TRBD2. The CDR3 totals 17 residues. V was clipped by 2 bases and J by 2 bases; unmatched bases: 4. The germline gives CDR1 MGHRA, CDR2 YSYEKL.

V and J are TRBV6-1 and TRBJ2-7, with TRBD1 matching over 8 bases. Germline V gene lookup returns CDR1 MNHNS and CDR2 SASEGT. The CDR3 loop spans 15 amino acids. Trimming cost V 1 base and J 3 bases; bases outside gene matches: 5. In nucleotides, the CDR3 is TGTGCCAGCAGTGAAGGGACAGGGTTAGGCTACGAGCAGTACGTC. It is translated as CASSEGTGLGYEQYV.

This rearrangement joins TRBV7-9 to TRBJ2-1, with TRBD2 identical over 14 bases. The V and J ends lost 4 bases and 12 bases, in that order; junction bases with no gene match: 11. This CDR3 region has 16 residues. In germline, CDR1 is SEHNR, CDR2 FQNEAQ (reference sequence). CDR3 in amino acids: CASSSSGTSGRAGQFF. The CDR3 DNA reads TGTGCCAGCAGCTCATCCGGGACTAGCGGGAGAGCTGGGCAGTTCTTC.

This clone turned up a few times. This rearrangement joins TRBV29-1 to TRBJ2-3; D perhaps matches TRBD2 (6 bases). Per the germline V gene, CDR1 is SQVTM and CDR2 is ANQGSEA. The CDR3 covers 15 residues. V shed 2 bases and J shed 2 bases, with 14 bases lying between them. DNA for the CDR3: TGCAGCGTTGAACGGACTAACCAGAACACAGATACGCAGTATTTT. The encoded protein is CSVERTNQNTDTQYF.

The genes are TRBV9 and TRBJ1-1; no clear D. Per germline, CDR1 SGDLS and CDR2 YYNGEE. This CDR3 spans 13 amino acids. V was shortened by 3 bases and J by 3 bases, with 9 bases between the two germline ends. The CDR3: CASSGHLDTEAFF. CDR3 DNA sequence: TGTGCCAGCAGCGGACACTTGGACACTGAAGCTTTCTTT.

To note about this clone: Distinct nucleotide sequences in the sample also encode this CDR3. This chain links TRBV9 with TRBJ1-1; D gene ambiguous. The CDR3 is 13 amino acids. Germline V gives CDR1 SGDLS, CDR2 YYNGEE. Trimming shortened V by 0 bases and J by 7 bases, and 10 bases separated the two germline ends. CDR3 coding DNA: TGTGCCAGCAGCGTAGCGGTAGGCGGTGAAGCTTTCTTT. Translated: CASSVAVGGEAFF.